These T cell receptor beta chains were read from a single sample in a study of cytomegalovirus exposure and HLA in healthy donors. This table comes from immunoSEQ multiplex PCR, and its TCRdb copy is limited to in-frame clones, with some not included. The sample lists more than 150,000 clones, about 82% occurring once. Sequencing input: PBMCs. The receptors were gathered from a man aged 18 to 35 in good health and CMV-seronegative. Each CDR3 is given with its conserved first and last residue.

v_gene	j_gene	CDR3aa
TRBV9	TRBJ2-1	CASSVTGGSSYNEQFF
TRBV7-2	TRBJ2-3	CASSLGGGGATDTQYF
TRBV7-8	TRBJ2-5	CASSPPGLTEETQYF
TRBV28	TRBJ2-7	CASTTGNYEQYF
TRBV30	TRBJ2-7	CACKGTGRYEQYF
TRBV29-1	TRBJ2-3	CSVDGTGGGKDTQYF
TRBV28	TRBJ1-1	CASREKGHWAFF
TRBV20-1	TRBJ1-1	CSFSGGEAFF
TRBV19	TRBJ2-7	CASSSGGPYEQYF
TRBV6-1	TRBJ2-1	CASGLAGGYNEQFF
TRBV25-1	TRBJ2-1	CASRQGLAGGPKQFF
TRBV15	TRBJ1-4	CATSRDGQANEKLFF
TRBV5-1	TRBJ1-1	CASSLAGLEAFF
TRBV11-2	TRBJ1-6	CASSFGVRTASNSPLHF
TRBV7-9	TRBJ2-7	CASTAIGEASYEQYF
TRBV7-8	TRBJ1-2	CASSRGWGRPYGYTF
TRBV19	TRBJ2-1	CASSISGGSSNEQFF
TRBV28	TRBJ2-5	CASSPRQGAQETQYF